One and the same sample provided the 14 T cell receptor beta chains below, sequenced in a study of blood T cells in healthy people across ages. Alongside a J-beta primer mix, a sample-barcoded 5' primer served in a second PCR lasting about 7 to 11 cycles. TCRdb fed the 5' RACE reads into MiXCR, producing one record per CDR3 protein. The table includes over 1.5 million distinct CDR3 sequences, roughly 50% detected once. Sample: blood. These receptors were taken from a woman aged 40 to 49 in good health.

The rearrangement joins TRBV28 to TRBJ2-3; D unclear. V dropped 6 bases and J dropped 4 bases, with 20 bases sitting between them. Germline lookup yields CDR1 MDHEN and CDR2 SYDVKM. The CDR3 is 16 amino acids. The CDR3 coding sequence is TGTGCCAGCAGCCCCTATCCTGGATCGGCACCAGATACGCAGTATTTT. Residues: CASSPYPGSAPDTQYF.

The CDR3 is CASSQAHVESPLHF. The DNA of the CDR3 is TGTGCCAGCAGCCAAGCCCATGTCGAATCACCCCTCCACTTT. The chain has TRBV4-2 and TRBJ1-6, with unresolved D. Looked up from germline, CDR1 is LGHNA and CDR2 is YNFKEQ. The CDR3 covers 14 residues. V was cut by 1 base and J by 10 bases, with 11 bases left in between.

This chain joins TRBV6-6 and TRBJ1-2; 8 nucleotides match TRBD1. J was trimmed by 4 bases and V by 6 bases; bases with no gene match: 13. Germline V gives CDR1 MNHNY, CDR2 SVGAGI (reference sequence). The CDR3 covers 16 residues. CDR3 in DNA: TGTGCCAGCAGGCCCTCAGGGGGCGGGGGACTCTATGGCTACACCTTC. Translating gives CASRPSGGGGLYGYTF.

The chain uses TRBV20-1 and TRBJ1-5; D unclear. Trimming pared 0 bases from V and 9 bases from J, leaving 12 bases between. This CDR3 region has 13 residues. Germline CDR1 reads DFQATT; CDR2 reads SNEGSKA (reference sequence). This CDR3 reads CSARDGVRGPQHF. The CDR3 DNA sequence: TGCAGTGCTAGAGATGGCGTGCGTGGGCCCCAGCATTTT.

The J gene is TRBJ1-5, the V gene TRBV21-1; the listed D gene, TRBD1, was not tested against the DNA. TRBV21-1 is given as a pseudogene. The CDR3 is made up of 17 amino acids. The CDR3 DNA reads TGTGCCAGCAGCAAAGGACAGGGGGCTCGAGGCAATCAGCCCCAGCATTTT. Its translation is CASSKGQGARGNQPQHF.

This clonotype was observed a few times. The chain is built from TRBV20-1 and TRBJ2-1; D is unresolved. The CDR3 is 11 residues long. The V end lost 2 bases, the J end lost 13 bases, and 12 bases lay between the germline ends. CDR1 and CDR2 from the germline V gene are DFQATT and SNEGSKA (reference sequence). The CDR3: CSARPSGSQFF. For the CDR3, the DNA is TGCAGTGCTAGACCCTCGGGCTCACAGTTCTTC.

At least ten counts were recorded for this clonotype. The chain carries TRBV7-2 and TRBJ2-5; D is perhaps TRBD2 (5 bases). Trimming left V 5 bases short and J 6 bases short, with 10 bases between. CDR3 size: 12 residues. CDR1 is SGHTA, CDR2 FQGNSA, per germline. For the CDR3, the DNA is TGTGCCAGCAGCCCGGGCGGGCAGACCCAGTACTTC. Encoded protein: CASSPGGQTQYF.

This clonotype was picked up a small number of times. The gene calls are TRBV20-1 and TRBJ2-5; D is undetermined. Trimming pared 1 base from V and 0 bases from J, leaving 9 bases between. The germline V gene encodes CDR1 DFQATT and CDR2 SNEGSKA (reference sequence). The CDR3 runs to 14 residues. Here the CDR3 DNA reads TGCAGTGCTAGAGTGGTGGTCGACCAAGAGACCCAGTACTTC. It translates to CSARVVVDQETQYF.

J is TRBJ1-4 and V is TRBV27; possibly TRBD1 for D (5 bases). There are 14 residues in the CDR3. Trimming removed 4 bases at V and 4 bases at J, with 10 bases between. Germline values: CDR1 MNHEY, CDR2 SMNVEV (reference sequence). Here the CDR3 reads CASSWGSVNEKLFF. The CDR3 nucleotides read TGTGCCAGCAGTTGGGGCAGCGTTAATGAAAAACTGTTTTTT.

The chain recombines TRBV6-5 with TRBJ2-3, with a weak D call TRBD2 (5 bases). The germline CDR1 and CDR2 sequences are MNHEY and SVGAGI. V gave up 2 bases and J gave up 8 bases, with 14 bases separating them. The CDR3 is made up of 14 amino acids. CDR3 sequence (DNA): TGTGCCAGCAGTTACACGGGGTTCACGGGTACGCAGTATTTT. Protein: CASSYTGFTGTQYF.

The chain is built from TRBV6-5 and TRBJ2-1; D may be TRBD2 (5 bases). Trimming left V 5 bases short and J 7 bases short, with 15 bases between. The CDR3 is made up of 14 amino acids. The germline gives CDR1 MNHEY, CDR2 SVGAGI. CDR3 in DNA: TGTGCCAGCAGTCCTCTCGGGGAGAGAAATGAGCAGTTCTTC. Its protein product is CASSPLGERNEQFF.

The CDR3 region has the DNA TGTGCCAGCTCACCAACAGGGGGAATTGGCGAGCAGTACTTC. Translated, it gives CASSPTGGIGEQYF. The chain joins TRBV18 to TRBJ2-4; 8 positions match TRBD1. The J call may be mistaken, given a closer DNA end match to TRBJ2-7. The CDR3 runs 14 residues. Germline V lookup: CDR1 KGHSH, CDR2 LQKENI.

The CDR3 nucleotides read TGTGCCAGCAAGGGCTTGTTTAGCGGACCCACAGATACGCAGTATTTT. Protein sequence: CASKGLFSGPTDTQYF. The V and J genes are TRBV7-9 and TRBJ2-3, with D possibly TRBD2 on 6 matching bases. From germline, CDR1 is SEHNR and CDR2 FQNEAQ (reference sequence). This CDR3 is 16 amino acids long. The ends were cut back, 7 bases at V and 2 bases at J, with 19 bases in the middle.

The chain employs TRBV7-2 and TRBJ1-2; D is uncertain. The germline CDR1 and CDR2 sequences are SGHTA and FQGNSA. The CDR3 consists of 16 residues. V lost 3 bases, J lost 4 bases, and 18 bases lay in between. DNA for the CDR3: TGTGCCAGCAGCTTGAGGCCGACCGGGGTTGGCTATGGCTACACCTTC. This sequence encodes CASSLRPTGVGYGYTF.